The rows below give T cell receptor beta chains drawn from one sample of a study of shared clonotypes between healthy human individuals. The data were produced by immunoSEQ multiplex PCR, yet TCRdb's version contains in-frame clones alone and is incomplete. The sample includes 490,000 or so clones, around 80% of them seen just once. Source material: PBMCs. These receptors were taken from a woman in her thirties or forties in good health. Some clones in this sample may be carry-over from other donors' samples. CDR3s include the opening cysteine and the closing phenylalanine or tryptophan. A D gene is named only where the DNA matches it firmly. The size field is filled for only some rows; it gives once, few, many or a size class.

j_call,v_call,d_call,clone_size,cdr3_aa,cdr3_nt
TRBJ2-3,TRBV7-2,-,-,CASSSQPGDVDTQYF,TGTGCCAGCAGCTCCCAGCCGGGAGATGTGGATACGCAGTATTTT
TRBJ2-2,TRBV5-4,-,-,CASSWEGGGTGELFF,TGTGCCAGCAGCTGGGAAGGGGGTGGCACCGGGGAGCTGTTTTTT
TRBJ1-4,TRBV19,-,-,CASSHRGTKLFF,TGTGCCAGTAGCCATCGGGGGACGAAACTGTTTTTT
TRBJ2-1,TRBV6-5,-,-,CASSYGRAENYNEQFF,TGTGCCAGCAGTTACGGTCGGGCAGAGAACTACAATGAGCAGTTCTTC
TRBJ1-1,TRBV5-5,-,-,CASSPGQHNTEAFF,TGTGCCAGCAGCCCGGGACAACACAACACTGAAGCTTTCTTT
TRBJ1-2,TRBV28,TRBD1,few,CASSLGTGIYGYTF,TGTGCCAGCAGTTTAGGGACAGGCATCTATGGCTACACCTTC
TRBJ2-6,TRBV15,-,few,CATSTSTGTGANVLTF,TGTGCCACCAGCACCTCTACAGGGACCGGGGCCAACGTCCTGACTTTC
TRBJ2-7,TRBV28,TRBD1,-,CASSTSTGGRYEQYF,TGTGCCAGCAGTACCTCGACAGGGGGCAGATACGAGCAGTACTTC
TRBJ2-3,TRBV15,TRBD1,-,CATSRGLGQVTDTQYF,TGTGCCACCAGCAGAGGCCTGGGACAGGTCACAGATACGCAGTATTTT
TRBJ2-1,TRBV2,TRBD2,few,CATAGTSGRDNEQFF,TGTGCCACCGCCGGGACTAGCGGGAGAGATAATGAGCAGTTCTTC